Listed below are T cell receptor beta chains from one sample, sequenced in a study of blood T cell repertoires in COVID-19. TCRdb's copy holds only in-frame clones and misses some; the assay was immunoSEQ multiplex PCR. The table has 50,000 to 65,000 clones, roughly 90% seen once; the top ten hold roughly 4%. Input material: peripheral blood. Receptor source: a man aged 45-65 years with active COVID-19. CDR3s include the opening cysteine and the closing phenylalanine or tryptophan. A D gene is named only where the DNA matches it firmly. The listing skips clone size in some rows; elsewhere it reads once, few, many or a size class.

j_call,cdr3_length,v_call,d_call,clone_size,cdr3_aa,cdr3_nt
TRBJ2-4,15,TRBV23-1,TRBD1,.,CASSQFEGQGNIQYF,TGCGCCAGCAGTCAATTTGAGGGACAGGGGAACATTCAGTACTTC
TRBJ2-1,14,TRBV19,TRBD2,.,CASQLGGGYNEQFF,TGTGCCAGCCAGTTGGGCGGGGGTTACAATGAGCAGTTCTTC
TRBJ2-7,15,TRBV5-4,.,.,CASSLGGVSSYEQYF,TGTGCCAGCAGCTTGGGCGGCGTAAGCTCCTACGAGCAGTACTTC
TRBJ2-7,15,TRBV9,TRBD2,.,CASSVLAGGPHEQYF,TGTGCCAGCAGCGTCCTGGCGGGGGGGCCCCACGAGCAGTACTTC
TRBJ1-1,15,TRBV15,TRBD1,.,CATSREGRGKDGAFF,TGTGCCACCAGCAGAGAAGGCAGGGGGAAGGACGGAGCTTTCTTT
TRBJ1-6,12,TRBV27,.,few,CASPWANSPLHF,TGTGCCAGCCCCTGGGCAAATTCACCCCTCCACTTT
TRBJ2-5,12,TRBV6-5,.,.,CASNSGVVTQYF,TGTGCCAGCAACAGCGGCGTAGTGACCCAGTACTTC
TRBJ2-7,16,TRBV6-5,.,.,CASSYSGLSPSYEQYF,TGTGCCAGCAGTTACTCGGGCCTTTCCCCCTCCTACGAGCAGTACTTC
TRBJ1-2,18,TRBV7-2,.,.,CASSLRESVGRGNYGYTF,TGTGCCAGCAGCTTAAGGGAATCGGTCGGCAGGGGAAACTATGGCTACACCTTC
TRBJ2-3,15,TRBV11-3,TRBD2,.,CASSSSGGTTDTQYF,TGTGCCAGCAGCTCAAGCGGGGGTACCACAGATACGCAGTATTTT
TRBJ2-2,15,TRBV11-3,.,.,CASSPRDLNTGELFF,TGTGCCAGCAGCCCCCGGGACTTGAACACCGGGGAGCTGTTTTTT
TRBJ2-3,15,TRBV5-1,TRBD1,.,CASSVGQGVTDTQYF,TGCGCCAGCAGCGTGGGACAGGGTGTGACAGATACGCAGTATTTT
TRBJ2-5,10,TRBV20-1,.,.,CSALAAAQYF,TGCAGTGCTCTCGCCGCGGCCCAGTACTTC
TRBJ1-2,14,TRBV4-3,.,.,CASSQSLRGYGYTF,TGCGCCAGCAGCCAAAGCCTGCGGGGCTATGGCTACACCTTC
TRBJ2-3,17,TRBV4-1,TRBD1,.,CASSQQGQGAITDTQYF,TGCGCCAGCAGCCAGCAGGGTCAGGGGGCGATCACAGATACGCAGTATTTT
TRBJ1-5,15,TRBV6-2/TRBV6-3,.,.,CASSYSSMGPQPQHF,TGTGCCAGCAGTTACTCGAGTATGGGCCCCCAGCCCCAGCATTTT
TRBJ1-3,15,TRBV5-1,.,.,CASSRQSSSGNTIYF,TGCGCCAGCAGCCGACAGTCCTCCTCTGGAAACACCATATATTTT
TRBJ1-5,15,TRBV19,.,.,CASSRQVNSNQPQHF,TGTGCCAGTAGTCGGCAGGTCAATAGCAATCAGCCCCAGCATTTT
TRBJ2-7,16,TRBV6-5,TRBD1,.,CASSYSKSGQGYEQYF,TGTGCCAGCAGTTACTCGAAATCCGGACAGGGCTACGAGCAGTACTTC
TRBJ2-6,15,TRBV19,.,.,CASRPGSSGANVLTF,TGTGCCAGTAGACCTGGGAGCTCTGGGGCCAACGTCCTGACTTTC
TRBJ2-7,16,TRBV5-4,TRBD2,.,CASSLAGTSGVYEQYF,TGTGCCAGCAGCTTGGCTGGGACTAGCGGGGTATACGAGCAGTACTTC
TRBJ2-3,17,TRBV4-1,TRBD2,.,CASSEAGLAGSTDTQYF,TGCGCCAGCAGCGAAGCGGGGCTAGCGGGGAGCACAGATACGCAGTATTTT
TRBJ1-1,12,TRBV5-6,.,.,CASRRGGTEAFF,TGTGCCAGCAGGCGGGGGGGCACTGAAGCTTTCTTT
TRBJ1-2,15,TRBV7-2,TRBD1,.,CASSLLDRGHGGYTF,TGTGCCAGCAGCTTATTGGACAGGGGGCATGGGGGCTACACCTTC
TRBJ1-1,12,TRBV7-2,.,.,CASSLSKPGAFF,TGTGCCAGCAGCTTGTCGAAACCGGGAGCTTTCTTT
TRBJ1-6,15,TRBV5-6,.,.,CASSSRVGSNSPLHF,TGTGCCAGCAGCTCTCGAGTAGGGAGTAATTCACCCCTCCACTTT
TRBJ2-2,15,TRBV4-3,.,.,CASSPLYGAPGELFF,TGCGCCAGCAGCCCCTTATATGGAGCTCCCGGGGAGCTGTTTTTT
TRBJ2-1,15,TRBV7-9,.,.,CASSFPSRGVNEQFF,TGTGCCAGCAGCTTTCCGTCACGCGGGGTCAATGAGCAGTTCTTC
TRBJ2-2,15,TRBV4-2,.,.,CASSRPERDTGELFF,TGTGCCAGCAGCCGCCCTGAGCGGGACACCGGGGAGCTGTTTTTT
TRBJ1-4,13,TRBV3-1/TRBV3-2,.,.,CASSQDLYEKLFF,TGTGCCAGCAGCCAAGATCTCTATGAAAAACTGTTTTTT
TRBJ2-1,15,TRBV11-2,TRBD2,.,CASSSLAGGRYEQFF,TGTGCCAGCAGCTCACTAGCGGGGGGGAGGTATGAGCAGTTCTTC
TRBJ2-1,14,TRBV29-1,TRBD1,.,CSAGVGTAQVEQFF,TGCAGCGCCGGGGTGGGGACAGCTCAGGTAGAGCAGTTCTTC
TRBJ1-2,15,TRBV19,.,.,CASSIEGGRYDGYTF,TGTGCCAGTAGTATTGAAGGAGGGAGGTATGATGGCTACACCTTC
TRBJ2-7,15,TRBV19,TRBD1,.,CASTSVATGQGEQYF,TGTGCCAGTACCTCAGTGGCGACGGGACAGGGAGAGCAGTACTTC
TRBJ2-3,12,TRBV29-1,.,.,CSVSRESDTQYF,TGCAGCGTTTCCCGGGAATCAGATACGCAGTATTTT
TRBJ2-1,15,TRBV5-1,.,.,CASSLQGEGYNEQFF,TGCGCCAGCAGCCTACAGGGCGAGGGCTACAATGAGCAGTTCTTC
TRBJ1-1,13,TRBV7-3,.,.,CASSPKRGTEAFF,TGTGCCAGCAGCCCTAAGCGGGGCACTGAAGCTTTCTTT
TRBJ2-7,16,TRBV5-4,TRBD2,.,CASSSVTSGSSYEQYF,TGTGCCAGCAGCTCCGTGACTAGCGGAAGCTCCTACGAGCAGTACTTC
TRBJ1-1,14,TRBV13,.,.,CASSLPGGGTEAFF,TGTGCCAGCAGCTTACCCGGGGGGGGCACTGAAGCTTTCTTT
TRBJ1-3,14,TRBV27,.,.,CASSFGRAGNTIYF,TGTGCCAGCAGTTTTGGGAGGGCTGGAAACACCATATATTTT
TRBJ2-3,15,TRBV6-6,TRBD2,.,CASSWTSGGSNTQYF,TGTGCCAGCAGTTGGACTAGCGGGGGGAGTAATACGCAGTATTTT
TRBJ1-1,14,TRBV3-1/TRBV3-2,TRBD1,.,CASSQGQKNTEAFF,TGTGCCAGCAGCCAGGGACAGAAGAACACTGAAGCTTTCTTT